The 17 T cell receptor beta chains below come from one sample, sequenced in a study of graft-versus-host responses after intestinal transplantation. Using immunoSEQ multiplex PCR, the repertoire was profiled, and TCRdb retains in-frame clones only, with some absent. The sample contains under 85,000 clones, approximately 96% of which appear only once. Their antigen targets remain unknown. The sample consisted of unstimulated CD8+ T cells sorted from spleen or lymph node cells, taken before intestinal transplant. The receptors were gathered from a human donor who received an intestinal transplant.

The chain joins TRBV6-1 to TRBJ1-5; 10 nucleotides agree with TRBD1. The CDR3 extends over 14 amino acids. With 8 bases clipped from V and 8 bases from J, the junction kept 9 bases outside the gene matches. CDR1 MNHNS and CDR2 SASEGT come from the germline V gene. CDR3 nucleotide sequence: TGTGCCAGCGGGACAGGGGCGCCCCTAAAGCCCCAGCATTTT. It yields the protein CASGTGAPLKPQHF.

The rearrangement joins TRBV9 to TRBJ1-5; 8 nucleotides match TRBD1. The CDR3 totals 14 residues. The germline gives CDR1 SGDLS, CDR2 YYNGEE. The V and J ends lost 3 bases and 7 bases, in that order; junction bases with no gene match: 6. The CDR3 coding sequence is TGTGCCAGCAGCGAGACAGGGGTAGACCAGCCCCAGCATTTT. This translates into CASSETGVDQPQHF.

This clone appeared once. Here the CDR3 reads CSVEDRDGQVEKLFF. In nucleotides, the CDR3 is TGCAGCGTTGAAGACCGAGATGGACAGGTCGAAAAACTGTTTTTT. V and J are TRBV29-1 and TRBJ1-4; TRBD1 agrees at 7 bases. CDR1 is SQVTM, CDR2 ANQGSEA, per germline. The CDR3 contains 15 residues. Trimming cost V 0 bases and J 8 bases; bases outside gene matches: 9.

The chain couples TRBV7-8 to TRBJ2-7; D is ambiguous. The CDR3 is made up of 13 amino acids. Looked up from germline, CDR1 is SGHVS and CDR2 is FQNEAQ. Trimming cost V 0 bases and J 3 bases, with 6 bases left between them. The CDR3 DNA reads TGTGCCAGCAGCTTAGCATGGAACTACGAGCAGTACTTC. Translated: CASSLAWNYEQYF.

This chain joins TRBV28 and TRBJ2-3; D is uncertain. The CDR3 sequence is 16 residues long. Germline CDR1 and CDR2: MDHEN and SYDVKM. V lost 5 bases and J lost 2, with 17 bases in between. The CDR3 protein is CASSSIAWTYTDTQYF. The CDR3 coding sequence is TGTGCCAGCAGTAGTATCGCGTGGACGTACACAGATACGCAGTATTTT.

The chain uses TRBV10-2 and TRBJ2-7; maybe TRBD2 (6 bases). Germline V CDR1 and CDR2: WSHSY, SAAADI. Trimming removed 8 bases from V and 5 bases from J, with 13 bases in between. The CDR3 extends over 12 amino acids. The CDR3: CASLRGWDEQYF. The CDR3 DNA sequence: TGCGCCAGCCTACGGGGGTGGGACGAGCAGTACTTC.

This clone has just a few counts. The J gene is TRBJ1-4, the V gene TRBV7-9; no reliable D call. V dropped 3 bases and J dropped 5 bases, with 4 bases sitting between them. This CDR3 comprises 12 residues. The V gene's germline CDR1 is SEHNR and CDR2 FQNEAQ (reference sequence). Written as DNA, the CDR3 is TGTGCCAGCAGCTTGGACAATGAAAAACTGTTTTTT. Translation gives CASSLDNEKLFF.

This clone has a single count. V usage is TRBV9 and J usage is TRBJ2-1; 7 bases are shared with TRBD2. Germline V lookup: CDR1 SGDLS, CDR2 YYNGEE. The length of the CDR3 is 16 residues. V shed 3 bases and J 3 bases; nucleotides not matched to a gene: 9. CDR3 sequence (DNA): TGTGCCAGCAGCGAGGGATTAGCGGGCAGCTACAATGAGCAGTTCTTC. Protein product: CASSEGLAGSYNEQFF.

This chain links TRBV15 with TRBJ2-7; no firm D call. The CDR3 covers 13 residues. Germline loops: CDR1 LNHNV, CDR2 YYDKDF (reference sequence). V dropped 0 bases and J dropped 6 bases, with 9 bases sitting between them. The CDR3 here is CATSRDRAGEQYF. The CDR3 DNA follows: TGTGCCACCAGCAGAGATCGGGCCGGCGAGCAGTACTTC.

The CDR3 spells CASSSMDGYYGYTF. In nucleotides, the CDR3 is TGTGCCAGCAGCTCGATGGACGGATACTATGGCTACACCTTC. The chain joins TRBV5-6 to TRBJ1-2; D call uncertain. The CDR3 loop spans 14 amino acids. The V gene's germline CDR1 is SGHDT and CDR2 YYEEEE. Between the trimmed V and J ends, which lost 3 bases and 3 bases, there was a span of 12 bases.

The CDR3 spells CASSGGGPTPSPLHF. CDR3 DNA: TGTGCCAGCAGTGGGGGCGGGCCCACCCCCTCACCCCTCCACTTT. The rearrangement joins TRBV2 to TRBJ1-6; a weak D match, TRBD1 (5 bases). The CDR3 covers 15 residues. Germline V gene data show CDR1 as SNHLY and CDR2 as FYNNEI. The V end was cut by 4 bases, the J end by 10 bases, with 17 bases between.

The CDR3 nucleotides are TGTGCCAGCAGTTTGGCGACAGACAGTTCTTACAATGAGCAGTTCTTC. This codes for CASSLATDSSYNEQFF. This chain joins TRBV28 and TRBJ2-1; TRBD1 is a possible D gene (5 bases). The CDR3 consists of 16 residues. Germline assignment: CDR1 MDHEN and CDR2 SYDVKM. Trimming pared 3 bases from V and 4 bases from J, leaving 16 bases between.

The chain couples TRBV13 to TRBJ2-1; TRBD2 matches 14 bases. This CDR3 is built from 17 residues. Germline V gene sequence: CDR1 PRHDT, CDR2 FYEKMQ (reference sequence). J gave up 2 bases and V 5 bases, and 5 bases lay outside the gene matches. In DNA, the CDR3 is TGTGCCAGCAGCCCCCTGGGACTAGCGGGAGCCTACAATGAGCAGTTCTTC. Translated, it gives CASSPLGLAGAYNEQFF.

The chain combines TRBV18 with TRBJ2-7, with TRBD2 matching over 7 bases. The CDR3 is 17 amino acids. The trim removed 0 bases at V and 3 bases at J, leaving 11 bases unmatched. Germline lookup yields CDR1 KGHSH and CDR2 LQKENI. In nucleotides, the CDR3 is TGTGCCAGCTCACCACCGAGAGGGGCGGGAGAGGGCTACGAGCAGTACTTC. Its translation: CASSPPRGAGEGYEQYF.

The CDR3 nucleotides read TGTGCCAGCAGTCGTCGGGAGACAGGGGGCGAGCTCCCAACCTACGAGCAGTACTTC. Translating it yields CASSRRETGGELPTYEQYF. V and J are TRBV7-9 and TRBJ2-7, with 10 bases that match TRBD1. CDR1 SEHNR and CDR2 FQNEAQ come from the germline V gene (reference sequence). Trimming cost V 6 bases and J 2 bases; bases outside gene matches: 19. The CDR3 length is 19 residues.

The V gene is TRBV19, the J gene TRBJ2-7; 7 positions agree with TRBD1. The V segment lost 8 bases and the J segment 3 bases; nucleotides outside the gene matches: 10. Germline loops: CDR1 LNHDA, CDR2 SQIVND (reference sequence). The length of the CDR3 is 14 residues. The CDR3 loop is CASSGDSPNYEQYF. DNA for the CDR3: TGTGCCAGTTCCGGGGACAGTCCTAACTACGAGCAGTACTTC.

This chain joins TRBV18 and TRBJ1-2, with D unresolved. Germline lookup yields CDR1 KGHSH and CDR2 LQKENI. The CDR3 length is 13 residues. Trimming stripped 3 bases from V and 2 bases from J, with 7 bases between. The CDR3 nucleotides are TGTGCCAGCTCACCGGACGGGAACTATGGCTACACCTTC. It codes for CASSPDGNYGYTF.